This T cell receptor (beta chain) was identified during a study of T cells in women clearing cervical HPV infection. Findings and caveats of the study: Unknown T-cell numbers per sample may underlie the richness differences. CIN3+ cases had significantly higher TCR richness than controls; evenness did not differ.

Germline V gene sequence: CDR1 SNHLY, CDR2 FYNNEI. Trimming at V came to 4 bases and at J to 2 bases, leaving 4 bases not matched to a gene. The CDR3 is 15 amino acids. Notes on this clone: Antigen unknown. The CDR3 goes on 3 residues after the read ends, and that part is filled in from the germline J gene.

All participants had a single incident cervical HPV16 infection, and prevalent HPV16 infections were excluded. TCR beta CDR3 amplified by multiplex PCR from roughly 1,100 ng genomic DNA. Data came from immunoSEQ multiplex PCR; TCRdb stores just in-frame clones and leaves some out. The ten most abundant clones cover more than 1% of a sample with some 40,000 clones. Sequenced input: blood buffy coat. This chain joins TRBV2 and TRBJ2-7; TRBD1 matches at 11 bases. The TCR comes from a woman between 18 and 69 years old with a cervical HPV16 infection that either progressed to CIN3+ or cleared (not recorded which). The CDR3 sequence: CASSVPGQGAYEQYF. The DNA read from the CDR3 is TGTGCCAGCAGTGTCCCGGGACAGGGGGCCTACGAG.